The TCR beta chain described here comes from a study of cytomegalovirus exposure and HLA in healthy donors. Study-level points and caveats: Indistinguishable V segments such as TRBV6-2 and TRBV6-3 were excluded. Accurate HLA-A and HLA-B prediction from TCR beta sequences was reported for most subjects. Previous analysis showed most TCR beta V segments were productive about 87% or about 30% of the time. In a later analysis, a missense DCLRE1C variant was linked to TCR beta V- and J-gene trimming.

A note on this clone: The antigen remains unidentified.

Germline V gene data show CDR1 as KGHSH and CDR2 as LQKENI. Trimming pared 2 bases from V and 5 bases from J, leaving 12 bases between. The CDR3 spans 14 residues. Primers: 60 Vbeta forward and 13 Jbeta reverse. Assay: immunoSEQ multiplex PCR; the TCRdb copy retains only in-frame clones and omits some. This table holds 200,000 to 250,000 clones, 70% to 80% found once. This TCR was sampled from a woman aged 55-69 years in good health and CMV-seropositive. J is TRBJ1-1 and V is TRBV18; D is undetermined. Sequencing input: PBMCs. CDR3 nucleotide sequence: TGTGCCAGCTCACCATCCTTCCTTAAAACTGAAGCTTTCTTT. Its translation: CASSPSFLKTEAFF. Filled out from reference TRBV18 and TRBJ1-1, the complete variable domain reads NAGVMQNPRHLVRRRGQEARLRCSPMKGHSHVYWYRQLPEEGLKFMVYLQKENIIDESGMPKERFSAEFPKEGPSILRIQQVVRGDSAAYFCASSPSFLKTEAFFGQGTRLTVV.